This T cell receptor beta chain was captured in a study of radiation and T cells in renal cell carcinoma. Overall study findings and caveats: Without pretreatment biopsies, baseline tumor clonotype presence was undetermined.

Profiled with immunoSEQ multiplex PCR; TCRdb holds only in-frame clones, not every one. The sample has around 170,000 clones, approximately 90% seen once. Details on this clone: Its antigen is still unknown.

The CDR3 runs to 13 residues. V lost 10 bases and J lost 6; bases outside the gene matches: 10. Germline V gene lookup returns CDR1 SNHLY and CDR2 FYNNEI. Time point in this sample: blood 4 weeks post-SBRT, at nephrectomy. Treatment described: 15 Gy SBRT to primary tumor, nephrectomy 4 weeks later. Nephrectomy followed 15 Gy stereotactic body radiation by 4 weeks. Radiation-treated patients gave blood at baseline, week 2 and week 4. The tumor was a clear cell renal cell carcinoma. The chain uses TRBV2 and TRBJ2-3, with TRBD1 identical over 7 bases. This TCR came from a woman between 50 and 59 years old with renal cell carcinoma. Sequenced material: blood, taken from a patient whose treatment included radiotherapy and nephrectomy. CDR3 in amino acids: CATRDRVPDTQYF. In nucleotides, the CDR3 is TGTGCCACCCGGGACAGAGTTCCTGATACGCAGTATTTT.